This T cell receptor (beta chain) is drawn from a study of technical replicates of blood from a handful of donors. The method was immunoSEQ multiplex PCR; TCRdb's version includes in-frame clones alone and lacks a portion of them. This table holds approximately 75,000 clones, roughly four fifths found once. The CDR3 is 16 residues long. The germline V gene encodes CDR1 SGDLS and CDR2 YYNGEE. V gave up 0 bases and J gave up 0 bases, with 10 bases separating them. The chain couples TRBV9 to TRBJ1-3, with D possibly TRBD1 on 5 matching bases. The source is a human donor in good health. Some clones in this sample may be carry-over from other donors' samples. The material sequenced was PBMCs. The CDR3 DNA reads TGTGCCAGCAGCGTAGGGGGCAGCACCTCTGGAAACACCATATATTTT. Its protein product is CASSVGGSTSGNTIYF.